The rows below give T cell receptor beta chains drawn from one sample of a study of blood T cell repertoires in COVID-19. The assay was immunoSEQ multiplex PCR, and TCRdb's table has in-frame clones only and misses some. The sample consists of about 91,000 clones, 60% to 85% of them appearing once. The sequenced sample consisted of peripheral blood. The receptor source for this set is a woman of 80 years or more with acute or convalescent COVID-19. Both conserved end residues are part of each CDR3. Each record gives: D gene, J gene, V gene, CDR3 protein. D genes are given only for firm matches.

. TRBJ1-5 TRBV7-2 CASSLVGVNQPQHF
. TRBJ2-7 TRBV5-4 CASSLGQDITYEQYF
. TRBJ1-5 TRBV4-3 CASSQDQGGNQPQHF
. TRBJ2-5 TRBV5-4 CASTWDKRETQYF
. TRBJ1-1 TRBV28 CASSFSQAQNTEAFF
. TRBJ2-6 TRBV11-2 CASRVSYGANVLTF
. TRBJ2-5 TRBV28 CASSLLGVGETQYF
. TRBJ2-1 TRBV5-1 CASSLAPGEQFF
TRBD1 TRBJ1-1 TRBV7-9 CASSFSPGQGFTNTEAFF
TRBD2 TRBJ2-1 TRBV18 CASSPGTSGNNEQFF
TRBD1 TRBJ2-1 TRBV6-2/TRBV6-3 CASSDNDRDRINEQFF
. TRBJ1-3 TRBV27 CASSSGFGNTIYF
TRBD1 TRBJ2-5 TRBV30 CAWSERGQAQYF
TRBD1 TRBJ1-5 TRBV28 CASRTGAGQPQHF
TRBD1 TRBJ2-3 TRBV29-1 CSVHRGRNTDTQYF
TRBD1 TRBJ2-2 TRBV5-1 CASSPSGQGRAGELFF
TRBD1 TRBJ1-2 TRBV6-5 CASTESGTGNYGYTF
. TRBJ1-1 TRBV2 CASSGRGEAFF
TRBD2 TRBJ2-5 TRBV9 CASSPIGTSGTQYF
TRBD2 TRBJ2-1 TRBV11-3 CASSLEGTSGYNEQFF
. TRBJ1-1 TRBV5-1 CASSLGWTDLNTEAFF
TRBD1 TRBJ2-5 TRBV9 CASSTRTGPGETQYF